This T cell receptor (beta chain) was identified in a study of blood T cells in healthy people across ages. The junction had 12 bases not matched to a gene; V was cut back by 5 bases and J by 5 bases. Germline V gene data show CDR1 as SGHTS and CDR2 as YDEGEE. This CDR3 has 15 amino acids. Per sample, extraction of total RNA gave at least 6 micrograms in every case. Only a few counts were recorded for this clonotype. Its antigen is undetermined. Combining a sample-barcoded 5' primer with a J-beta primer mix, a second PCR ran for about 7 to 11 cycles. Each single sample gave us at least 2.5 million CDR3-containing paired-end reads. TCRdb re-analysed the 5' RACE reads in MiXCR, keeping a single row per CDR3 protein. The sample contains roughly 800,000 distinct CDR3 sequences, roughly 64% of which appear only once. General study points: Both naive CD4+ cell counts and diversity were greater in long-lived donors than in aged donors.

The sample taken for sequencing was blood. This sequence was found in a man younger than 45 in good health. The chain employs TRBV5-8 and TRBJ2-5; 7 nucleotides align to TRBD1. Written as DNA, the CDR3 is TGTGCCAGCAGGTCGGGACAGAGGGCCGTGGAGACCCAGTACTTC. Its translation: CASRSGQRAVETQYF. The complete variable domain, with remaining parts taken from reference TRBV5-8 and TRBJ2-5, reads EAGVTQSPTHLIKTRGQQATLRCSPISGHTSVYWYQQALGLGLQFLLWYDEGEERNRGNFPPRFSGRQFPNYSSELNVNALELEDSALYLCASRSGQRAVETQYFGPGTRLLVL.